The subject of this entry is one T cell receptor (beta chain). Its specificity is not known. This sample was taken from a study of cytomegalovirus exposure and HLA in healthy donors. The study's findings and limits: A later analysis reportedly identified an Asian-associated ancestry cluster as carrying fewer N-insertions than the roughly 720-donor mean. The study reported that TCR beta sequences accurately predicted HLA-A and HLA-B alleles in most subjects. Common viral pathogens (according to a later analysis) appeared linked to several of the most significant clusters.

Germline loops: CDR1 SGHDT, CDR2 YYEEEE. This CDR3 region has 16 residues. V lost 1 base, J lost 4 bases, and 17 bases lay in between. 13 Jbeta primers and 60 Vbeta primers were used for the PCR. The table came from immunoSEQ multiplex PCR; TCRdb's copy has only in-frame clones and leaves some out. Of under 110,000 clones listed, over 60% were seen once; the top ten hold under 6.5%. The origin of this receptor is a woman aged 50 to 60 in good health and CMV-seropositive. Sample: PBMCs. The chain employs TRBV5-6 and TRBJ1-1, with D perhaps matching TRBD1 (6 bases). The CDR3 DNA reads TGTGCCAGCAGCTTGTGCAGGGGAGATTTGTGCACTGAAGCTTTCTTT. Protein product: CASSLCRGDLCTEAFF.